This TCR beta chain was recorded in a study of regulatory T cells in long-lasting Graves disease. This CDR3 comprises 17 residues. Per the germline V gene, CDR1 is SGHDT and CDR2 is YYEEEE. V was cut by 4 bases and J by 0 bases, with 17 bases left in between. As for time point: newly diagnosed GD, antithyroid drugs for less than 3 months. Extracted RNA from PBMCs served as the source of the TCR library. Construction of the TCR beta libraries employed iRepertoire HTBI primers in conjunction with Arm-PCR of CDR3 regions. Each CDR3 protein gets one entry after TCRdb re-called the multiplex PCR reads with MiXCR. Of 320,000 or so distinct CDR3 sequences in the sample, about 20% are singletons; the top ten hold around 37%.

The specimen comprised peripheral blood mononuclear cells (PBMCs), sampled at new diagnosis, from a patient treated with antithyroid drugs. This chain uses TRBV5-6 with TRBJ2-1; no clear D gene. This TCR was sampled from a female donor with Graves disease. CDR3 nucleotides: TGTGCCAGCAGCCCTGCCTGGGCTACAACCTCCTACAATGAGCAGTTCTTC. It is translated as CASSPAWATTSYNEQFF.